This paragraph covers one TCR beta chain sequence. These data are taken from a study of OX40 agonist ivuxolimab in advanced cancers. The CDR3 covers 13 residues. Germline lookup yields CDR1 LNHDA and CDR2 SQIVND (reference sequence). Unmatched junction bases numbered 3, after V lost 4 bases and J lost 6 bases. TCRdb's copy holds only in-frame clones and misses some; the assay was immunoSEQ multiplex PCR. Counted here are some 100,000 clones, around four fifths occurring once; the ten biggest clones make up 0.95% to 1.3%. Sequenced here: CD4+ or CD8+ T cells sorted from blood, sampled in a trial of the OX40 agonist ivuxolimab. J is TRBJ2-7 and V is TRBV19; 10 bases align to TRBD2. This sequence was found in an adult with an advanced solid tumor such as melanoma, head and neck, liver or kidney cancer. CDR3 region: CASSKERGGEQYF. The CDR3 region has the DNA TGTGCCAGTAGTAAGGAGCGGGGGGGCGAGCAGTACTTC.